The 20 T cell receptor beta chains below all came from one sample that was sequenced in a study of T-cell memory formation after mild COVID-19. Each CDR3 protein gets one entry after TCRdb re-called the 5' RACE reads with MiXCR. The sample carries roughly 350,000 distinct CDR3 sequences, 20% to 25% recorded once. The sample comprised PBMCs or a T cell subset sorted from them (not recorded which). The receptors come from an adult woman who had mild COVID-19 (a few samples of this study predate the infection). Cell type and time point are not known.

This CDR3 reads CSARAKDRSPYNSPLHF. Here the CDR3 DNA reads TGCAGTGCTAGAGCCAAGGACAGGTCCCCCTATAATTCACCCCTCCACTTT. The chain links TRBV20-1 to TRBJ1-6; 7 positions match TRBD1. The ends lost 1 base at V and 2 bases at J; junction bases unmatched: 8. This CDR3 spans 17 amino acids. From germline, CDR1 is DFQATT and CDR2 SNEGSKA (reference sequence).

This clonotype was picked up a small number of times. The chain has TRBV29-1 and TRBJ1-1; D possibly corresponds to TRBD1 (5 bases). Germline CDR1 reads SQVTM; CDR2 reads ANQGSEA. The V end lost 7 bases, the J end lost 7 bases, and 16 bases lay between the germline ends. The CDR3 runs to 12 residues. In DNA form, the CDR3 reads TGCAGCGGGGGTCCGAACGGGGGTGAAGCTTTCTTT. Its protein product is CSGGPNGGEAFF. Filled out from reference TRBV29-1 and TRBJ1-1, the complete variable domain reads SAVISQKPSRDICQRGTSLTIQCQVDSQVTMMFWYRQQPGQSLTLIATANQGSEATYESGFVIDKFPISRPNLTFSTLTVSNMSPEDSSIYLCSGGPNGGEAFFGQGTRLTVV.

This clonotype was seen more than once but under ten times. This chain uses TRBV9 with TRBJ1-2; TRBD1 agrees at 9 bases. Germline values: CDR1 SGDLS, CDR2 YYNGEE. With V trimmed by 4 bases and J by 5 bases, 6 bases remained unmatched. The CDR3 is 14 residues long. For the CDR3, the DNA is TGTGCCAGCAGCCCCTCGGACAGGGGTTATGGCTACACCTTC. Translated: CASSPSDRGYGYTF.

The chain recombines TRBV4-1 with TRBJ2-7; 11 bases line up with TRBD1. Trimming cost V 0 bases and J 3 bases; bases outside gene matches: 4. The germline gives CDR1 MGHRA, CDR2 YSYEKL. The CDR3 loop spans 16 amino acids. CDR3 DNA sequence: TGCGCCAGCAGCCAAGAGATCGGGACAGGGGGCTACGAGCAGTACTTC. Amino acid sequence: CASSQEIGTGGYEQYF.

The chain recombines TRBV5-5 with TRBJ2-7; perhaps TRBD1 as D (6 bases). Germline CDR1 is SGHKS and CDR2 is YYEKEE (reference sequence). This CDR3 is 15 amino acids long. Trimming stripped 6 bases from V and 4 bases from J, with 20 bases between. The chain's CDR3 is CASTRQASRVYEQYF. Written as DNA, the CDR3 is TGTGCCAGCACCCGACAGGCCTCCAGAGTTTACGAGCAGTACTTC.

The chain has TRBV4-1 and TRBJ1-2; possible D gene TRBD1, 5 bases. The V and J ends lost 6 bases and 0 bases respectively, with 14 bases between them. CDR3 size: 15 residues. The germline V gene encodes CDR1 MGHRA and CDR2 YSYEKL. The CDR3 spells CASSGGAGPNYGYTF. The CDR3 region has the DNA TGCGCCAGCAGTGGAGGGGCAGGGCCTAACTATGGCTACACCTTC.

This chain links TRBV7-8 with TRBJ2-1; the D is unclear. Germline assignment: CDR1 SGHVS and CDR2 FQNEAQ. V was trimmed by 6 bases and J by 12 bases, leaving 12 bases between them. The CDR3 has 11 amino acids. The CDR3 region is CASRSVLGQFF. The CDR3 bases are TGTGCCAGCAGATCAGTATTAGGGCAGTTCTTC. The variable domain in full, completed from reference TRBV7-8 and TRBJ2-1, reads GAGVSQSPRYKVAKRGQDVALRCDPISGHVSLFWYQQALGQGPEFLTYFQNEAQLDKSGLPSDRFFAERPEGSVSTLKIQRTQQEDSAVYLCASRSVLGQFFGPGTRLTVL.

The chain recombines TRBV24-1 with TRBJ1-5; 7 nucleotides line up with TRBD1. V trimming: 4 bases; J trimming: 0 bases; junction bases outside the gene matches: 23. The CDR3 length is 22 residues. Germline assignment: CDR1 KGHDR and CDR2 SFDVKD. The CDR3 nucleotides are TGTGCCACCAGTGACCTAACCCGCGACAGGGTCTTCCGACCAGGTAGCAATCAGCCCCAGCATTTT. It translates to CATSDLTRDRVFRPGSNQPQHF.

About this clonotype itself: A junction end diverges from the germline sequence, so it may reflect a read error. The CDR3 spells CASSQWTTEPSF. As DNA, the CDR3 is TGTGCCAGCAGTCAGTGGACTACCGAGCCGAGCTTC. The rearrangement links TRBV12-3 or TRBV12-4 to TRBJ2-7; D may be TRBD2 (6 bases). CDR3 length: 12 residues.

In this sample, this clonotype turned up a few times. The chain combines TRBV12-3 or TRBV12-4 with TRBJ2-1; D not certain. The V gene lost 3 bases and the J gene lost 3 bases, with 9 bases spanning the gap. The CDR3 length is 14 residues. CDR3 sequence: CASSFLGDYNEQFF. The CDR3 DNA sequence: TGTGCCAGCAGTTTCCTTGGGGACTACAATGAGCAGTTCTTC.

The table lists this clonotype with a few counts. V usage is TRBV4-1 and J usage is TRBJ2-3, with 11 bases identical to TRBD2. Germline V lookup: CDR1 MGHRA, CDR2 YSYEKL. The CDR3 is made up of 17 amino acids. Losses at the gene ends were 4 bases for V and 3 bases for J; bases not matched to a gene: 9. The CDR3 here is CASSPSLASGGTDTQYF. CDR3 nucleotides: TGCGCCAGCAGCCCCTCGCTGGCTAGCGGGGGGACAGATACGCAGTATTTT.

The chain combines TRBV24-1 with TRBJ2-1; 7 positions match TRBD2. The CDR3 extends over 19 amino acids. V trimming: 1 base; J trimming: 2 bases; junction bases outside the gene matches: 13. CDR1 is KGHDR, CDR2 SFDVKD, per germline. The CDR3 nucleotides are TGTGCCACCAGTGATTTTACTGCGGGGGTCACATCCGCCTACAATGAGCAGTTCTTC. It codes for CATSDFTAGVTSAYNEQFF.

The J gene is TRBJ2-4, the V gene TRBV20-1; no reliable D call. The CDR3 consists of 13 residues. In germline, CDR1 is DFQATT, CDR2 SNEGSKA (reference sequence). Trimming took 3 bases from V and 3 from J, leaving 9 bases between them. DNA of the CDR3: TGCAGTGCTAGCGAGATATTCAAAAACATTCAGTACTTC. Protein product: CSASEIFKNIQYF.

This clonotype was seen a handful of times. V is TRBV3-1 and J is TRBJ1-6, with a possible D match to TRBD1 (6 bases). The V end was cut by 4 bases, the J end by 7 bases, with 14 bases between. The CDR3 has 15 amino acids. Germline values: CDR1 LGHDT, CDR2 YNNKEL (reference sequence). CDR3: CASSPVGQGNSPLHF. The CDR3 DNA sequence: TGTGCCAGCAGCCCAGTCGGTCAGGGGAATTCACCCCTCCACTTT.

This clonotype was recorded many times. V is TRBV12-3 or TRBV12-4 and J is TRBJ1-2; possible D gene TRBD1, 5 bases. The CDR3 is made up of 14 amino acids. Deletions cut 3 bases from V and 4 bases from J, with 12 bases between. The CDR3 nucleotides read TGTGCCAGCAGTTTGAGTTCAGGGCCCTATGGCTACACCTTC. This translates into CASSLSSGPYGYTF.

This rearrangement joins TRBV19 to TRBJ2-1, with 9 bases lining up with TRBD2. This CDR3 region has 15 residues. CDR1 LNHDA and CDR2 SQIVND come from the germline V gene (reference sequence). V was pared by 3 bases and J by 5 bases, with 5 bases of the junction left unmatched. The CDR3 region is CASSMGREGDNEQFF. The CDR3 DNA reads as TGTGCCAGTAGTATGGGGCGGGAGGGTGACAATGAGCAGTTCTTC.

The rearrangement uses TRBV20-1 and TRBJ2-1; D gene ambiguous. Germline V gene sequence: CDR1 DFQATT, CDR2 SNEGSKA (reference sequence). The CDR3 length is 17 residues. Trimming cost V 5 bases and J 0 bases, with 20 bases left between them. CDR3 nucleotide sequence: TGCAGTGCTCTCGGCCAAAGCCTCCCCAGCTCCTACAATGAGCAGTTCTTC. Residues: CSALGQSLPSSYNEQFF.

The V gene is TRBV11-2, the J gene TRBJ1-2, with D uncertain. Germline lookup yields CDR1 SGHAT and CDR2 FQNNGV. CDR3 size: 11 residues. The V end was cut by 8 bases, the J end by 8 bases, with 12 bases between. The CDR3 region has the DNA TGTGCCAGCTCCCGCGCAAGAGGCTACACCTTC. This translates into CASSRARGYTF.

The chain recombines TRBV7-2 with TRBJ2-1; D gene ambiguous. Germline-derived CDR1 and CDR2 are SGHTA and FQGNSA. V was clipped by 4 bases and J by 8 bases, with 9 bases between them. This CDR3 region has 12 residues. Written as DNA, the CDR3 is TGTGCCAGCAGCTCCTCATGGGATGAGCAGTTCTTC. Translated: CASSSSWDEQFF. The full variable domain, in which reference TRBV7-2 and TRBJ2-1 provide the parts outside the CDR3, is GAGVSQSPSNKVTEKGKDVELRCDPISGHTALYWYRQSLGQGLEFLIYFQGNSAPDKSGLPSDRFSAERTGGSVSTLTIQRTQQEDSAVYLCASSSSWDEQFFGPGTRLTVL.

The rearrangement uses TRBV10-2 and TRBJ1-6; no reliable D call. Trimming stripped 8 bases from V and 7 bases from J, with 15 bases between. This CDR3 has 14 residues. Germline V lookup: CDR1 WSHSY, CDR2 SAAADI. DNA of the CDR3: TGCGCCAGCCGCCCGAACGCTGAAAATTCACCCCTCCACTTT. Amino acid sequence: CASRPNAENSPLHF.